The 5 T cell receptor beta chains presented below share a single source sample, sequenced in a study of metastatic and nonmetastatic thyroid tumors. Treatment of any kind had been given to no patient before thyroid surgery. TCRdb called clones again from the PCR reads with MiXCR. The sample yields 29,000 or so clones, around 4% seen once. The specimen sequenced was blood. The receptor source for this set is a female donor with papillary thyroid cancer or a benign thyroid nodule (not recorded which). Some clones in this sample may be carry-over from other donors' samples.

In its sample, this clone was seen many times. The chain couples TRBV7-3 to TRBJ1-4; D ambiguous. Germline assignment: CDR1 SGHTA and CDR2 FQGTGA. V was pared by 5 bases and J by 14 bases, with 15 bases between. CDR3 size: 12 residues. The CDR3 here is CASSQRLTRLFF. The CDR3 DNA is TGTGCCAGCAGCCAGAGGCTGACAAGGCTGTTTTTT.

In the case of this clone: This may arise from a read error, as a much more abundant clone is one base away. This same CDR3 is encoded by further DNA sequences in the sample. The chain has TRBV29-1 and TRBJ1-1, with D unclear. The CDR3 has 12 amino acids. Per germline, CDR1 SQVTM and CDR2 ANQGSEA. The CDR3 is CSASQWNTEAFF. In DNA, the CDR3 is TGCAGCGCGTCACAGTGGAACACCGAAGCTTTCTTT.

This clone occurred many times. The chain has TRBV19 and TRBJ2-2; either TRBD1 or TRBD2 may supply D (5 bases each). Trimming left V 6 bases short and J 0 bases short, with 20 bases between. Germline assignment: CDR1 LNHDA and CDR2 SQIVND (reference sequence). The CDR3 is made up of 18 amino acids. Written as DNA, the CDR3 is TGTGCCAGTAGGGGGGTCCTAACAGTTTCTGCGAACACCGGGGAGCTGTTTTTT. This translates into CASRGVLTVSANTGELFF.

The rearrangement uses TRBV2 and TRBJ2-3; 8 positions match TRBD2. CDR1 is SNHLY, CDR2 FYNNEI, per germline. Germline trimming cut 1 base from V and 6 bases from J; bases unmatched to any gene: 9. This CDR3 has 16 amino acids. The CDR3 region is CASSEEGTSSPDTQYF. CDR3 nucleotides: TGTGCCAGCAGTGAAGAAGGGACTAGTTCACCGGATACGCAGTATTTT.

This clone was picked up many times. The chain carries TRBV14 and TRBJ2-2; no reliable D call. The CDR3 is 15 amino acids. Germline loops: CDR1 SGHDN, CDR2 FVKESK. Trimming left V 0 bases short and J 2 bases short, with 7 bases between. The CDR3 sequence is CASSQDWLNTGELFF. CDR3 nucleotides: TGTGCCAGCAGCCAAGACTGGCTCAACACCGGGGAGCTGTTTTTT.